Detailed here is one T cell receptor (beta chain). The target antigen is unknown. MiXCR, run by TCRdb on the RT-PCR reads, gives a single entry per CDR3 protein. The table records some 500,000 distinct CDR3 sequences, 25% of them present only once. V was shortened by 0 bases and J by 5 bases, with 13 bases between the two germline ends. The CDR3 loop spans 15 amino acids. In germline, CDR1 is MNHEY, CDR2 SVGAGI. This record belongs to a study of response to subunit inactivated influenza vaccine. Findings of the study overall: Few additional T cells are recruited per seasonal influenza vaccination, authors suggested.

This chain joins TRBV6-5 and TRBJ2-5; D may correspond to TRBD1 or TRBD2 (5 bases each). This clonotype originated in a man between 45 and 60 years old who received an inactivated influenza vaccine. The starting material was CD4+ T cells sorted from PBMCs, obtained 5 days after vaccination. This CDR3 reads CASSYSPRERETQYF. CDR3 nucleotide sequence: TGTGCCAGCAGTTACTCGCCCAGGGAGAGGGAGACCCAGTACTTC.